These 8 T cell receptor beta chains were all obtained from the same sample, sequenced in a study of cytomegalovirus exposure and HLA in healthy donors. Researchers ran the PCR with 60 Vbeta and 13 Jbeta primers. The table came from immunoSEQ multiplex PCR; TCRdb's copy has only in-frame clones and leaves some out. The sample has about 190,000 clones, about 77% seen once; the top ten hold under 5%. The sequencing input was PBMCs. The receptors were gathered from a man in his thirties or forties in good health and CMV-seropositive.

The V call is TRBV7-9, the J call TRBJ1-5; TRBD1 agrees at 7 bases. The CDR3 length is 13 residues. The junction had 0 bases not matched to a gene; V was cut back by 2 bases and J by 5 bases. Germline lookup yields CDR1 SEHNR and CDR2 FQNEAQ (reference sequence). CDR3 residues: CASSLQGDQPQHF. The CDR3 DNA reads TGTGCCAGCAGCTTACAGGGGGATCAGCCCCAGCATTTT.

The chain uses TRBV11-2 and TRBJ1-2, with 9 nucleotides matching TRBD1. Germline V lookup: CDR1 SGHAT, CDR2 FQNNGV. The CDR3 runs to 14 residues. With V trimmed by 5 bases and J by 2 bases, 3 bases remained unmatched. The CDR3 coding sequence is TGTGCCAGCAGCCCACAGGGGGCCAACTATGGCTACACCTTC. It is translated as CASSPQGANYGYTF.

The rearrangement uses TRBV7-3 and TRBJ2-3; D gene unclear. Trimming pared 3 bases from V and 5 bases from J, leaving 6 bases between. Germline V CDR1 and CDR2: SGHTA, FQGTGA. The CDR3 runs to 12 residues. This CDR3 is CASSFYGDTQYF. The CDR3 DNA follows: TGTGCCAGCAGCTTTTACGGAGATACGCAGTATTTT.

The chain has TRBV13 and TRBJ2-5; D ambiguous. The end of the DNA fits TRBJ2-7 better, so the J call may be wrong. The germline gives CDR1 PRHDT, CDR2 FYEKMQ (reference sequence). There are 12 residues in the CDR3. In nucleotides, the CDR3 is TGTGCCAGCAGCTTAGGTCGCGGCGAGCAGTACTTC. Protein: CASSLGRGEQYF.

The chain links TRBV19 to TRBJ2-5, with TRBD2 identical over 10 bases. The CDR3 length is 15 residues. Unmatched junction bases numbered 2, after V lost 1 base and J lost 3 bases. CDR1 and CDR2 (germline): LNHDA, SQIVND (reference sequence). CDR3 sequence reads: CASSIAGTSEETQYF. DNA of the CDR3: TGTGCCAGTAGTATAGCCGGGACTAGCGAAGAGACCCAGTACTTC. Full variable domain (rest looked up from reference TRBV19 and TRBJ2-5): DGGITQSPKYLFRKEGQNVTLSCEQNLNHDAMYWYRQDPGQGLRLIYYSQIVNDFQKGDIAEGYSVSREKKESFPLTVTSAQKNPTAFYLCASSIAGTSEETQYFGPGTRLLVL.

V usage is TRBV12-5 and J usage is TRBJ1-5; D ambiguous. The CDR3 loop spans 13 amino acids. V gave up 8 bases and J gave up 5 bases, with 13 bases separating them. Looked up from germline, CDR1 is LGHNT and CDR2 is FRNRAP. The CDR3 loop is CASSYDSYQPQHF. The CDR3 nucleotides read TGTGCTAGTTCCTATGATTCGTATCAGCCCCAGCATTTT. The variable domain in full, with the rest retrieved from reference TRBV12-5 and TRBJ1-5, is DARVTQTPRHKVTEMGQEVTMRCQPILGHNTVFWYRQTMMQGLELLAYFRNRAPLDDSGMPKDRFSAEMPDATLATLKIQPSEPRDSAVYFCASSYDSYQPQHFGDGTRLSIL.

The chain combines TRBV11-2 with TRBJ2-7; 12 nucleotides align to TRBD2. This CDR3 spans 18 amino acids. The V and J ends lost 6 bases and 3 bases, in that order; junction bases with no gene match: 15. Germline assignment: CDR1 SGHAT and CDR2 FQNNGV. In nucleotides, the CDR3 is TGTGCCAGCAGTCAGAGAGGGGGCGCACTAGCGGGAGGCTACGAGCAGTACTTC. It specifies CASSQRGGALAGGYEQYF.

This clone was seen just once. This sequence joins TRBV10-3 and TRBJ2-7, with 9 bases lining up with TRBD2. The CDR3 spans 15 residues. V was clipped by 3 bases and J by 4 bases; unmatched bases: 7. Germline V gene data show CDR1 as ENHRY and CDR2 as SYGVKD. The CDR3: CAISDWGLALYEQYF. In DNA form, the CDR3 reads TGTGCCATCAGTGATTGGGGACTAGCACTATACGAGCAGTACTTC.